This paragraph reports one T cell receptor (beta chain). The CDR3 covers 17 residues. CDR1 is MDHEN, CDR2 SYDVKM, per germline. V lost 6 bases and J lost 2; bases outside the gene matches: 11. These data originate in a study of CD8 T cells in Susac syndrome. RNA, at roughly 0.45 to 1 ug, was reverse transcribed with random hexamers. TCRdb itself ran the immunoSEQ multiplex PCR reads through MiXCR, one entry per CDR3 protein. This table holds roughly 130,000 distinct CDR3 sequences, about 94% found once. V usage is TRBV28 and J usage is TRBJ2-7, with 12 bases matching TRBD2. Material: CD4+ T cells from PBMCs. The TCR sequence derives from a human donor with multiple sclerosis. The CDR3 nucleotides read TGTGCCAGCAGACCTTTTTGGACTAGCGGGATCCCCTACGAGCAGTACTTC. Encoded protein: CASRPFWTSGIPYEQYF.